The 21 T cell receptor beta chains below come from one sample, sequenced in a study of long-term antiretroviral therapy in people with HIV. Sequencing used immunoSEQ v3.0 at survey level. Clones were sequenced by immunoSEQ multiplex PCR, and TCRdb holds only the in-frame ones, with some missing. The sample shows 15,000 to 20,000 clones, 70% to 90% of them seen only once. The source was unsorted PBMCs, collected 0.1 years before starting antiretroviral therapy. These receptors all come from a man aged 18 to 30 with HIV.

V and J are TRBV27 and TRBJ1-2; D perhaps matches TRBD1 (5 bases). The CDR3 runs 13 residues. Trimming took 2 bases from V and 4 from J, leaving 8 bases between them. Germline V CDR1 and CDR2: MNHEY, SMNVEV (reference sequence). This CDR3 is CASSLEGRYGYTF. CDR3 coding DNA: TGTGCCAGCAGTTTAGAGGGACGCTATGGCTACACCTTC.

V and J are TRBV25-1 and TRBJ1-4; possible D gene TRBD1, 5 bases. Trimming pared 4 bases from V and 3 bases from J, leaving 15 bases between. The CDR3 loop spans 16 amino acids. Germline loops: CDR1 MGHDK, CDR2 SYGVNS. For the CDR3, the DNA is TGTGCCAGCAGTGTTGCGCGGGGCTGGGCTAATGAAAAACTGTTTTTT. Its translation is CASSVARGWANEKLFF. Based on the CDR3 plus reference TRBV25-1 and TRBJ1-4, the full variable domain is EADIYQTPRYLVIGTGKKITLECSQTMGHDKMYWYQQDPGMELHLIHYSYGVNSTEKGDLSSESTVSRIRTEHFPLTLESARPSHTSQYLCASSVARGWANEKLFFGSGTQLSVL.

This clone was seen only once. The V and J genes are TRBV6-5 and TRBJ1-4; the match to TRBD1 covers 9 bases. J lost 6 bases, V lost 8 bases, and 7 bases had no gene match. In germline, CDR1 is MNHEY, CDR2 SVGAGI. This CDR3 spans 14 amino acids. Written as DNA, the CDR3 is TGTGCCAGCGGTATGACAGGGGGTTATGAAAAACTGTTTTTT. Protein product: CASGMTGGYEKLFF.

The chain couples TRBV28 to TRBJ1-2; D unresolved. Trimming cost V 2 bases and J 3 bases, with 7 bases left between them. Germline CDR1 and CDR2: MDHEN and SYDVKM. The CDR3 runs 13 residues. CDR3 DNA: TGTGCCAGCAGTTTACAGGAGTACTATGGCTACACCTTC. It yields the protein CASSLQEYYGYTF.

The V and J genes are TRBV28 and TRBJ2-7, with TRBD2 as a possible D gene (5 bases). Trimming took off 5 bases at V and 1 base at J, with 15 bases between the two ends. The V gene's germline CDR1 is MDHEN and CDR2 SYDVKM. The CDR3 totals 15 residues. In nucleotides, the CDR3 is TGTGCCAGCAGTGCTCGACCCCCGGGGTCCTACGAGCAGTACTTC. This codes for CASSARPPGSYEQYF. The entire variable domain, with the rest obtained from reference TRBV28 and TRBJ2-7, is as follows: DVKVTQSSRYLVKRTGEKVFLECVQDMDHENMFWYRQDPGLGLRLIYFSYDVKMKEKGDIPEGYSVSREKKERFSLILESASTNQTSMYLCASSARPPGSYEQYFGPGTRLTVT.

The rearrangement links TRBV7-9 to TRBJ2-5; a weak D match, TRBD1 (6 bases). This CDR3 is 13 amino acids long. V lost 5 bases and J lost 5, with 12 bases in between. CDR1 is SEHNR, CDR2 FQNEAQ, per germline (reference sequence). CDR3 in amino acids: CASSARTDETQYF. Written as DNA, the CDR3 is TGTGCCAGCAGCGCCCGGACAGACGAGACCCAGTACTTC.

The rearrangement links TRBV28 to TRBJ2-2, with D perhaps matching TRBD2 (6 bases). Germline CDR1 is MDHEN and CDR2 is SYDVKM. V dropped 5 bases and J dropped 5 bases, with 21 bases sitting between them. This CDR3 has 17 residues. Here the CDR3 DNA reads TGTGCCAGCAGTAGAGATATTACAGGAGGGAGGACCGGGGAGCTGTTTTTT. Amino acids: CASSRDITGGRTGELFF. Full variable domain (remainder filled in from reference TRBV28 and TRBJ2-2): DVKVTQSSRYLVKRTGEKVFLECVQDMDHENMFWYRQDPGLGLRLIYFSYDVKMKEKGDIPEGYSVSREKKERFSLILESASTNQTSMYLCASSRDITGGRTGELFFGEGSRLTVL.

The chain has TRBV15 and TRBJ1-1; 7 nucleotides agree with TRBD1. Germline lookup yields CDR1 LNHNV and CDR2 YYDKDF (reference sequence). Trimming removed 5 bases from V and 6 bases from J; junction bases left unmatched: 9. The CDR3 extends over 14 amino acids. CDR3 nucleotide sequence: TGTGCCACCAGCCAAATTACAGGGGTCGCTGAAGCTTTCTTT. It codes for CATSQITGVAEAFF.

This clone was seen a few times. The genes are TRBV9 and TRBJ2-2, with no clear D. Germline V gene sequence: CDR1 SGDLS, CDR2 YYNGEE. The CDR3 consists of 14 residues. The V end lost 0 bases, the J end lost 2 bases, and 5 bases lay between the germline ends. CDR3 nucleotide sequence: TGTGCCAGCAGCGTAGACGGAAACACCGGGGAGCTGTTTTTT. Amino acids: CASSVDGNTGELFF.

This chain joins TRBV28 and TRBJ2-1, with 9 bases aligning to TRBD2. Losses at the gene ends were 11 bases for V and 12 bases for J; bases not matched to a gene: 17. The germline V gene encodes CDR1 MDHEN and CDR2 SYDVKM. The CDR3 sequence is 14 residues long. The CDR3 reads CAPGVLAGLGGQFF. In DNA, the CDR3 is TGTGCCCCGGGGGTCCTAGCGGGACTGGGGGGGCAGTTCTTC.

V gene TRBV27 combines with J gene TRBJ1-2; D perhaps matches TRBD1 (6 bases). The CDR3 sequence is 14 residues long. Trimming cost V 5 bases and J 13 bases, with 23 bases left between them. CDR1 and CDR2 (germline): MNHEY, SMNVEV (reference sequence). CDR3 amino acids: CASSPTHWGGKVTF. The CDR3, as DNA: TGTGCCAGCAGTCCAACCCATTGGGGGGGCAAGGTCACCTTC.

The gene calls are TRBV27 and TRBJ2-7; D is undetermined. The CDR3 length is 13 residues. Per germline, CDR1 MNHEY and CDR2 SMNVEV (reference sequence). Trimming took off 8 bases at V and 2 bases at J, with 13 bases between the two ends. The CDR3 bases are TGTGCCAGCTACAGTATCGCGCCCTACGAGCAGTACTTC. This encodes CASYSIAPYEQYF.

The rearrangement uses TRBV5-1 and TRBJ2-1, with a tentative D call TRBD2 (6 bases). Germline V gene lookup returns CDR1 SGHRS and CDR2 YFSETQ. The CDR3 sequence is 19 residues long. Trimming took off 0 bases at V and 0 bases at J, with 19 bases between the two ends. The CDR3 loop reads CASSLDPAGMGFSYNEQFF. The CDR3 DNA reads TGCGCCAGCAGCTTGGATCCAGCGGGTATGGGATTCTCCTACAATGAGCAGTTCTTC.

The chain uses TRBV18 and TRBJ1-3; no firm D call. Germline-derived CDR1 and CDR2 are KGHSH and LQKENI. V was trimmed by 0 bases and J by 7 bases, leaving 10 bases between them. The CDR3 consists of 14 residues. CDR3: CASSPPGPRNTIYF. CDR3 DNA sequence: TGTGCCAGCTCACCACCCGGTCCTAGGAACACCATATATTTT. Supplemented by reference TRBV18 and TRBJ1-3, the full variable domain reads NAGVMQNPRHLVRRRGQEARLRCSPMKGHSHVYWYRQLPEEGLKFMVYLQKENIIDESGMPKERFSAEFPKEGPSILRIQQVVRGDSAAYFCASSPPGPRNTIYFGEGSWLTVV.

DNA for the CDR3: TGCGCCAGCAGCCCTGAACGGGACAGGGGGGGATACGAGCAGTACTTC. Translated, it gives CASSPERDRGGYEQYF. The V gene is TRBV4-3, the J gene TRBJ2-7; TRBD1 matches at 11 bases. V was clipped by 4 bases and J by 4 bases; unmatched bases: 9. Germline lookup yields CDR1 LGHNA and CDR2 YSLEER. The CDR3 is 16 amino acids.

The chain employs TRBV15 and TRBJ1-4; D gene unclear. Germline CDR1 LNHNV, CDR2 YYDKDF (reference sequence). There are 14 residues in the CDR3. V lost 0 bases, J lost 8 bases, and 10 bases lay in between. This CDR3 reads CATSRDLTREKLFF. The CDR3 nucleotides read TGTGCCACCAGCAGAGATTTGACGAGGGAAAAACTGTTTTTT.

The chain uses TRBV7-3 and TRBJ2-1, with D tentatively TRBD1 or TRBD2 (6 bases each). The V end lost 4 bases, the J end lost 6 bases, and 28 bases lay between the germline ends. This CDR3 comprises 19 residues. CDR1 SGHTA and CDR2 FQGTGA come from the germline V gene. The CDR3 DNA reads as TGTGCCAGCAGCTCTCTGGGGGGTGGCGGGACAAATACGGCCAATGAGCAGTTCTTC. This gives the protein CASSSLGGGGTNTANEQFF.

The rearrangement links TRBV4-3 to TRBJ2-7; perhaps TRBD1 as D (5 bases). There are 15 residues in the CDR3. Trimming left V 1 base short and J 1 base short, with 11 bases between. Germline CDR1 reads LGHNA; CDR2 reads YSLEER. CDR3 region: CASSQGSRGSYEQYF. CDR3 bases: TGCGCCAGCAGCCAAGGGTCTAGGGGATCCTACGAGCAGTACTTC.

The CDR3 reads CASSQDRISNTEAFF. The CDR3 coding sequence is TGCGCCAGCAGCCAAGACCGCATCTCGAACACTGAAGCTTTCTTT. This sequence joins TRBV4-3 and TRBJ1-1; no definite D call. The CDR3 runs to 15 residues. The V gene's germline CDR1 is LGHNA and CDR2 YSLEER. Trimming left V 0 bases short and J 1 base short, with 9 bases between.

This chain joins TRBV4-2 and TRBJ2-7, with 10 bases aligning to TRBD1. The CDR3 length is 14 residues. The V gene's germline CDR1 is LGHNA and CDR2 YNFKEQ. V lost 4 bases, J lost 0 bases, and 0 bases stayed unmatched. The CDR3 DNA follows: TGTGCCAGCAGCCGGGACAGGGGCTCCTACGAGCAGTACTTC. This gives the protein CASSRDRGSYEQYF.

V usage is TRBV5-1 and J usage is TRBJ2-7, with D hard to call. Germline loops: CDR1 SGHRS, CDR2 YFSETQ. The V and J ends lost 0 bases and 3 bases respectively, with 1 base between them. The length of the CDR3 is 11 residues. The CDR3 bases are TGCGCCAGCAGCTTGGGCTACGAGCAGTACTTC. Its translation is CASSLGYEQYF.